The rows below give T cell receptor beta chains drawn from one sample of a study of blood T cell repertoires in COVID-19. TCRdb keeps only in-frame clones here, not all; method: immunoSEQ multiplex PCR. The profile covers about 240,000 clones, with approximately 86% appearing a single time and around 7.3% taken by the ten largest. Material for sequencing was peripheral blood. The receptor source for this set is a woman aged 70-85 years with active or convalescent COVID-19. Both conserved end residues are part of each CDR3. D genes are given only for firm matches. The listing skips clone size in some rows; elsewhere it reads once, few, many or a size class.

d_gene	v_gene	abundance	j_gene	CDR3nt	CDR3aa
.	TRBV19	.	TRBJ1-5	TGTGCCAGTAGTCCGTTACGCGGGCCTCAGCCCCAGCATTTT	CASSPLRGPQPQHF
.	TRBV5-5	.	TRBJ2-7	TGTGCCAGCAGCTTGTTTGGGGGCGAATACGAGCAGTACTTC	CASSLFGGEYEQYF
.	TRBV7-2	once	TRBJ1-2	TGTGCCAGCAGCTTATACAATAACTATGGCTACACCTTC	CASSLYNNYGYTF
TRBD1	TRBV5-6	few	TRBJ1-1	TGTGCCAGCAGCTTGGTCCCGACAGGGTTGAACACTGAAGCTTTCTTT	CASSLVPTGLNTEAFF
.	TRBV24-1	.	TRBJ1-1	TGTGCCACCAGTGATTGGACAGACACTGAAGCTTTCTTT	CATSDWTDTEAFF
.	TRBV18	.	TRBJ2-1	TGTGCCAGCTCACCCGAAGTGAGGAAATCCTACAATGAGCAGTTCTTC	CASSPEVRKSYNEQFF
.	TRBV19	.	TRBJ2-6	TGTGCCAGTAGTATTCCCTCCTCTGGGGCCAACGTCCTGACTTTC	CASSIPSSGANVLTF
.	TRBV27	.	TRBJ1-1	TGTGCCAGCAGTCCGACGACAGCCCGGGAAGCTTTCTTT	CASSPTTAREAFF
.	TRBV19	.	TRBJ1-6	TGTGCCAGTAGCCACCTAGGCCCAGGGAATCATTCACCCCTCCACTTT	CASSHLGPGNHSPLHF
.	TRBV24-1	.	TRBJ2-7	TGTGCCACCAGTGACCCGGACAGATACGAGCAGTACTTC	CATSDPDRYEQYF
TRBD1	TRBV9	few	TRBJ1-2	TGTGCCAGCTCGAAAACAGGGGGATCCCTTAGTGGCTACACCTTC	CASSKTGGSLSGYTF
TRBD2	TRBV11-3	.	TRBJ2-1	TGTGCCAGCAGCGCCGGGACTAGCGGGGGGGCCTGGGATGAGCAGTTCTTC	CASSAGTSGGAWDEQFF
.	TRBV19	.	TRBJ1-4	TGTGCCAGTAGCGCTCGGGGGGCAGGAGAAAAACTGTTTTTT	CASSARGAGEKLFF
.	TRBV7-2	.	TRBJ1-5	TGTGCCAGCAGCAGGTCGGCGGGGATCAAACAGCCCCAGCATTTT	CASSRSAGIKQPQHF
.	TRBV5-8	.	TRBJ1-2	TGTGCCAGCAGCTTGAGAGGGCAAGGCTATGGCTACACCTTC	CASSLRGQGYGYTF
TRBD2	TRBV5-1	.	TRBJ2-3	TGCGCCAGCAGCTTGGGGGGACTAGCGACCACAGATACGCAGTATTTT	CASSLGGLATTDTQYF
.	TRBV2	.	TRBJ2-3	TGTGCGTCGACACCTAGCACAGATACGCAGTATTTT	CASTPSTDTQYF
.	TRBV24-1	once	TRBJ2-7	TGTGCCACCAGTGACAACAACGCCTACGAGCAGTACTTC	CATSDNNAYEQYF
TRBD1	TRBV27	.	TRBJ1-2	TGTGCCAGCTTCAAAGGACCGGGACAGGGGTTCGGCTACACCTTC	CASFKGPGQGFGYTF
.	TRBV24-1	.	TRBJ1-6	TGTGCCACCCGTAACATGGCGGGGCCGCCAAAATTTTCCCTCCACTTT	CATRNMAGPPKFSLHF
TRBD1	TRBV4-3	.	TRBJ2-7	TGCGCCAGCAGCCAAGATGTTGGGACAGGCTACGAGCAGTACTTC	CASSQDVGTGYEQYF
TRBD2	TRBV10-3	.	TRBJ2-3	TGTGCCATCAGTGGTTCCGGGGGGTATAGCACAGATACGCAGTATTTT	CAISGSGGYSTDTQYF
.	TRBV2	.	TRBJ1-5	TGTGCCAGCCGTGAGGGACACCTACTTGGACAGCCCCAGCATTTT	CASREGHLLGQPQHF
.	TRBV27	.	TRBJ1-2	TGTGCCAGCAGTACAACGACAGGAGGCTACACCTTC	CASSTTTGGYTF
.	TRBV27	.	TRBJ1-5	TGTGCCAGCAGTTTATTAGCGGACCAGCCCCAGCATTTT	CASSLLADQPQHF
.	TRBV18	.	TRBJ1-2	TGTGCCAGCTCAAGTGTTGGTCAAGTAACTATGAACCGGCATGGCTACACCTTC	CASSSVGQVTMNRHGYTF
.	TRBV19	.	TRBJ2-1	TGTGCCAGTATCACCACCTGGGGGGGCCGCGATGAGCAGTTCTTC	CASITTWGGRDEQFF
TRBD1	TRBV19	.	TRBJ1-6	TGTGCCAGTAGTCCGGGGACAGAGCCTAATTCACCCCTCCACTTT	CASSPGTEPNSPLHF
.	TRBV5-6	.	TRBJ1-6	TGTGCCAGCACCTCACAGTTAAGCTCCTATAATTCACCCCTCCACTTT	CASTSQLSSYNSPLHF
TRBD2	TRBV5-6	.	TRBJ2-7	TGTGCCAGCAGCTTGGGCGGGGGGTGGTACGAGCAGTACTTC	CASSLGGGWYEQYF
.	TRBV5-1	once	TRBJ1-5	TGCGCCAGCAGCTTCTCGGGGGGTACCAATCAGCCCCAGCATTTT	CASSFSGGTNQPQHF
.	TRBV19	once	TRBJ1-3	TGTGCCAGTAGTATTTCGGAGGGGAAAGGAAACACCATATATTTT	CASSISEGKGNTIYF
.	TRBV29-1	.	TRBJ2-2	TGCAGCGTCGGGTGGACCGGGGAGCTGTTTTTT	CSVGWTGELFF
TRBD2	TRBV11-2	.	TRBJ2-5	TGTGCCAGCAGCTTCCGGACTAGCGGGGGGCGAGAGACCCAGTACTTC	CASSFRTSGGRETQYF
TRBD2	TRBV9	.	TRBJ2-7	TGTGCCAGCAGCGTGGGGGGAGGGACCTACGAGCAGTACTTC	CASSVGGGTYEQYF
.	TRBV9	.	TRBJ1-2	TGTGCCAGCAGCGTAGAGGGGGTGGAGGCACTCTCCCCCTATGGCTACACCTTC	CASSVEGVEALSPYGYTF
.	TRBV12-3/TRBV12-4	.	TRBJ2-2	TGTGCCAGCAGTCCTCTCCTGGGGGAGCTGTTTTTT	CASSPLLGELFF
.	TRBV6-5	.	TRBJ2-7	TGTGCCAGCGTGAGGGCCTTCTCCTACGAGCAGTACTTC	CASVRAFSYEQYF
TRBD2	TRBV5-4	.	TRBJ2-3	TGTGCCAGCAGCACTGCGGGGGGTTACACAGATACGCAGTATTTT	CASSTAGGYTDTQYF
.	TRBV10-3	.	TRBJ2-7	TGTGCCATCAGTCTCGGGGGTGGGGGCTACGAGCAGTACTTC	CAISLGGGGYEQYF
TRBD1	TRBV6-2/TRBV6-3	.	TRBJ1-1	TGTGCCAGCAGTCACTTTAGACAGGGGGCCGGGAACACTGAAGCTTTCTTT	CASSHFRQGAGNTEAFF
.	TRBV6-4	.	TRBJ2-2	TGTGCCAGCAAACGAGACTCCGACACCGGGGAGCTGTTTTTT	CASKRDSDTGELFF
.	TRBV7-9	.	TRBJ1-1	TGTGCCAGCAGCTTACAACGGGGTGAAGCTTTCTTT	CASSLQRGEAFF
.	TRBV7-2	.	TRBJ2-3	TGTGCCAGCAGCCTTGTAGGGGGGGGGACAGATACGCAGTATTTT	CASSLVGGGTDTQYF
.	TRBV7-9	.	TRBJ2-7	TGTGCCAGCAGCTCGGGGGGCAGTACTTCCTACGAGCAGTACTTC	CASSSGGSTSYEQYF
.	TRBV5-6	.	TRBJ1-4	TGTGCCAGCAGCTTGGTCACAACTAATGAAAAACTGTTTTTT	CASSLVTTNEKLFF
.	TRBV14	.	TRBJ2-1	TGTGCCAGCAGCCCGGGCCCCGGGGGAGGTGAGCAGTTCTTC	CASSPGPGGGEQFF
.	TRBV29-1	once	TRBJ2-3	TGCAGCGTTGAAGGAGGCCAGGGGAACACAGATACGCAGTATTTT	CSVEGGQGNTDTQYF
TRBD1	TRBV5-8	.	TRBJ1-5	TGTGCCAGCAGCTGGGAAATTACAGGGGGGGATCAGCCCCAGCATTTT	CASSWEITGGDQPQHF
.	TRBV19	.	TRBJ1-6	TGTGCCAGTGGCAACAGCCAATCTAATTCACCCCTCCACTTT	CASGNSQSNSPLHF
TRBD1	TRBV10-1	.	TRBJ1-3	TGCGCCAGGGATTGTTGGACAGGGTCCGGAAACACCATATATTTT	CARDCWTGSGNTIYF
TRBD1	TRBV5-1	.	TRBJ1-6	TGCGCCAGCAGCCCTTTAACGACAGGGGCCTATAATTCACCCCTCCACTTT	CASSPLTTGAYNSPLHF
.	TRBV5-1	.	TRBJ1-2	TGCGCCAGCAGCCCCAGTGGAGGTCCTAACTATGGCTACACCTTC	CASSPSGGPNYGYTF
.	TRBV29-1	.	TRBJ2-2	TGCAGCGTTGAGGTGCGAGGCGGCGGGGAGCTGTTTTTT	CSVEVRGGGELFF
.	TRBV28	.	TRBJ1-5	TGTGCCAGCAGCTGGACAGTTTGGGTGAGCAATCAGCCCCAGCATTTT	CASSWTVWVSNQPQHF
TRBD1	TRBV19	.	TRBJ1-1	TGTGCCAGTAGTATAGAACCGGGACAGGGTTTGACTGAAGCTTTCTTT	CASSIEPGQGLTEAFF
.	TRBV20-1	.	TRBJ2-1	TGCAGTGGAGGCCCCTACAATGAGCAGTTCTTC	CSGGPYNEQFF
.	TRBV5-5	.	TRBJ2-2	TGTGCCAGCAGCTTGGTCTTCCCGGGGGTCGCCGGGGAGCTGTTTTTT	CASSLVFPGVAGELFF